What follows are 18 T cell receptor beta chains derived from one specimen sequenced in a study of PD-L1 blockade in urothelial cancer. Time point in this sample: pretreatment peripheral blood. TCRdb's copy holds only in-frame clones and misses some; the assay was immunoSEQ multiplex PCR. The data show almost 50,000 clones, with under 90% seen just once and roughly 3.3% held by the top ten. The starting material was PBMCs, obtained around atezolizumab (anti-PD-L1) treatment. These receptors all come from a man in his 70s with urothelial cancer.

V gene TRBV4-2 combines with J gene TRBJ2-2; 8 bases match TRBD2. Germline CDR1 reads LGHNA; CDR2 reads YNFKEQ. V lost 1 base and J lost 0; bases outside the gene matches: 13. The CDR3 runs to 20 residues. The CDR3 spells CASSQVQRGGTYANTGELFF. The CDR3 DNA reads TGTGCCAGCAGCCAAGTTCAACGGGGGGGTACCTACGCGAACACCGGGGAGCTGTTTTTT.

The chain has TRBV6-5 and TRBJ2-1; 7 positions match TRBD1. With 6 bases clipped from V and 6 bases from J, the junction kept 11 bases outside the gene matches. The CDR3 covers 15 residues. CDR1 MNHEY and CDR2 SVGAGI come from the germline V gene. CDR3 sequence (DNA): TGTGCCAGCAGACTAATAACAGGGGCGGTCAATGAGCAGTTCTTC. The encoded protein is CASRLITGAVNEQFF.

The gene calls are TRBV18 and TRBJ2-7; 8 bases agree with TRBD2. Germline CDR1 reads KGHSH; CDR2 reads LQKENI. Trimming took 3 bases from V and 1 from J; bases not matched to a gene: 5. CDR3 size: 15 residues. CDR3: CASSPSGGRSYEQYF. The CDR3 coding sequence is TGTGCCAGCTCACCGTCGGGGGGGCGGTCCTACGAGCAGTACTTC.

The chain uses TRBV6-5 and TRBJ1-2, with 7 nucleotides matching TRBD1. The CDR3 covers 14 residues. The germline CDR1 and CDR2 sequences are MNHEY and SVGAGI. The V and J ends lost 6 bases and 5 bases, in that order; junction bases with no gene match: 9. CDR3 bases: TGTGCCAGCAGGCCAACCGACAGGGTTTATGGCTACACCTTC. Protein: CASRPTDRVYGYTF.

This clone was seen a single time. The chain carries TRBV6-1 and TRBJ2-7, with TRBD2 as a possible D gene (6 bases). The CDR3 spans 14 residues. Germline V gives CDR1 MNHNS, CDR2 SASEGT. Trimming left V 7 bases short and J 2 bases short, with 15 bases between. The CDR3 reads CASKAGTVAYEQYF. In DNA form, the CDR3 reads TGTGCCAGCAAAGCCGGGACTGTGGCCTACGAGCAGTACTTC.

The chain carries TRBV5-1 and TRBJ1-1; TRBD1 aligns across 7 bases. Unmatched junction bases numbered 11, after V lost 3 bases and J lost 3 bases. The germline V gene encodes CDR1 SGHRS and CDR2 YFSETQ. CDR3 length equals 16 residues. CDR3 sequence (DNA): TGCGCCAGCAGCTCGGGTGACAGGGTCGTTTACACTGAAGCTTTCTTT. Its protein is CASSSGDRVVYTEAFF.

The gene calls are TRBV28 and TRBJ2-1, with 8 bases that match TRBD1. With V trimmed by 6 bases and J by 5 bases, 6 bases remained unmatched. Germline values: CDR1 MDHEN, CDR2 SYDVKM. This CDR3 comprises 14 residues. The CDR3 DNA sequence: TGTGCCAGCAGGGGACAGGATTTTAACAATGAGCAGTTCTTC. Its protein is CASRGQDFNNEQFF.

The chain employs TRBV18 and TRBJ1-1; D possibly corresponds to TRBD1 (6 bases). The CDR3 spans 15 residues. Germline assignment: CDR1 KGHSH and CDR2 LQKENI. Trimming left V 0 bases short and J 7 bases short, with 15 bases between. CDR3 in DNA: TGTGCCAGCTCACCACCGAATACAGGGATGTATGAAGCTTTCTTT. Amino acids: CASSPPNTGMYEAFF.

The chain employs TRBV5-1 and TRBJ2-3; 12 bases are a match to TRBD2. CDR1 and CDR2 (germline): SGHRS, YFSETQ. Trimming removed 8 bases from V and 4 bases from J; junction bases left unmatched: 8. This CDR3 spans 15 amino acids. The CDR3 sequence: CASTLAGGPADTQYF. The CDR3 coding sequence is TGCGCCAGTACTCTAGCGGGAGGGCCGGCAGATACGCAGTATTTT.

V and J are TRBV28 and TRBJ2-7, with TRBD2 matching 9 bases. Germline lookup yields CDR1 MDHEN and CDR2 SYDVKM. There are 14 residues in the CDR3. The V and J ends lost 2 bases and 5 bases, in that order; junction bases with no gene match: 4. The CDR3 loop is CASSLAGGGDEQYF. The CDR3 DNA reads TGTGCCAGCAGTTTAGCGGGAGGGGGTGACGAGCAGTACTTC.

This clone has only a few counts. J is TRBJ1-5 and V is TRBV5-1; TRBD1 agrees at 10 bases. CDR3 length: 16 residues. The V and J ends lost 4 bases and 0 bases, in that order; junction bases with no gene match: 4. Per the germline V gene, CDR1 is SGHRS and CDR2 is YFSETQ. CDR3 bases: TGCGCCAGCAGCCCGGGACAGGGGTATAGCAATCAGCCCCAGCATTTT. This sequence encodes CASSPGQGYSNQPQHF.

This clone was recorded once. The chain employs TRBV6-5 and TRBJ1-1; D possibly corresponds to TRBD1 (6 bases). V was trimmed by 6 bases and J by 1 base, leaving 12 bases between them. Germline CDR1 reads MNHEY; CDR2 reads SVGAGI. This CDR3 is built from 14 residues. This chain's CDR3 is CASRVKTGNTEAFF. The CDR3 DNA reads TGTGCCAGCAGGGTTAAGACAGGGAACACTGAAGCTTTCTTT.

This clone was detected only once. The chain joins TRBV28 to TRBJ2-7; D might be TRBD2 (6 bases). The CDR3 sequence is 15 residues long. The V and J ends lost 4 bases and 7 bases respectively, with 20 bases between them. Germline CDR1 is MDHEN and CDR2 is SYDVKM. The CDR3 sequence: CASSWGLGGVGEQYF. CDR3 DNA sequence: TGTGCCAGCAGTTGGGGGTTGGGGGGAGTGGGAGAGCAGTACTTC.

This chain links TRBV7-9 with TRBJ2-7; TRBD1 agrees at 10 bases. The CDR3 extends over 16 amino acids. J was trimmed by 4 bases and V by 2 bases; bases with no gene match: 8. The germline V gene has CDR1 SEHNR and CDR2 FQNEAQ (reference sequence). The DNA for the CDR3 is TGTGCCAGCAGCTTATTATTCGGGACAGGGGATTACGAGCAGTACTTC. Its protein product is CASSLLFGTGDYEQYF.

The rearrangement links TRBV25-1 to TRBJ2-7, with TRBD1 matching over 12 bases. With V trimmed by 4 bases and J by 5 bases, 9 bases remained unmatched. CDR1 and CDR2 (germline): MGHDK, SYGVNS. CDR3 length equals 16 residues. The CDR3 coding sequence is TGTGCCAGCAGTGGGCTTCTGGGACAGGGGGCCCACGAGCAGTACTTC. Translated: CASSGLLGQGAHEQYF.

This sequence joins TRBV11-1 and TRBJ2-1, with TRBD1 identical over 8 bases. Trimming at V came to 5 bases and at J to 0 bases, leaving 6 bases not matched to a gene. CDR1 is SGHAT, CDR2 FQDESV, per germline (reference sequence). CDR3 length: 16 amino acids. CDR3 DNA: TGTGCCAGCAGCCCCGGGGACAGGATCTCCTACAATGAGCAGTTCTTC. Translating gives CASSPGDRISYNEQFF.

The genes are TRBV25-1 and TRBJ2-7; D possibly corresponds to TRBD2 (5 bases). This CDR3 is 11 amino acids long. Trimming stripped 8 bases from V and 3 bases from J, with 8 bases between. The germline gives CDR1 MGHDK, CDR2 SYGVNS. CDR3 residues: CASGRDYEQYF. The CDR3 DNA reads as TGTGCCAGCGGCCGGGACTACGAGCAGTACTTC.

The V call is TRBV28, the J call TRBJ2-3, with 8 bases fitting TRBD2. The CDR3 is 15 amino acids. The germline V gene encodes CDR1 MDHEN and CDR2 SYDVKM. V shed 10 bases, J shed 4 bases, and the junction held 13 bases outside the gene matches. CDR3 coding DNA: TGTGCCACATCCCGGGCTAGCGGGCAGTCAGATACGCAGTATTTT. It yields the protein CATSRASGQSDTQYF.